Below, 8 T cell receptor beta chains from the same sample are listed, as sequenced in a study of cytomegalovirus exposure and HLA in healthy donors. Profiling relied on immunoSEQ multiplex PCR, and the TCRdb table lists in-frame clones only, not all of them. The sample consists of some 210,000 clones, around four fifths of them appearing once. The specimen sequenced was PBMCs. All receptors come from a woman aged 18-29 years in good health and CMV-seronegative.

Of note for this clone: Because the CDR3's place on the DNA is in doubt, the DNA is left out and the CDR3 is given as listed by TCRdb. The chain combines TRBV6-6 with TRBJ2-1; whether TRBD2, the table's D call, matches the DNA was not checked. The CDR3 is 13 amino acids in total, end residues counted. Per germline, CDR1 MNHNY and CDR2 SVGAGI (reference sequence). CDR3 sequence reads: CASSYVGGGAPFF.

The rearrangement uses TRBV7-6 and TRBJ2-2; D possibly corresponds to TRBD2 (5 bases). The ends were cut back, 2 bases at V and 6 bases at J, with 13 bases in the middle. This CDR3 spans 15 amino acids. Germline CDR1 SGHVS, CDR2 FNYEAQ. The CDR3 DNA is TGTGCCAGCAGCTTACTCTCCTCAGCGGCCGGGGAGCTGTTTTTT. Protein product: CASSLLSSAAGELFF.

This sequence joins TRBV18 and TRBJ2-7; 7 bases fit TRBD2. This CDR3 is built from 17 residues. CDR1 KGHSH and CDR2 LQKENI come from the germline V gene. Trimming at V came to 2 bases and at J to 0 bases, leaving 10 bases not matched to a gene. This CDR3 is CASSPDYPSGASYEQYF. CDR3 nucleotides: TGTGCCAGCTCACCAGATTATCCTAGCGGAGCCTCCTACGAGCAGTACTTC.

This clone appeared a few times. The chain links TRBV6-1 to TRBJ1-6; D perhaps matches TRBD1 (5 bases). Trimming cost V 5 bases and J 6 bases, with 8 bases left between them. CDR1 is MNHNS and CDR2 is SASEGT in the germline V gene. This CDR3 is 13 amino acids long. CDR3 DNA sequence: TGTGCCAGCAGTCCAGGGTTTAATTCACCCCTCCACTTT. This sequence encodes CASSPGFNSPLHF.

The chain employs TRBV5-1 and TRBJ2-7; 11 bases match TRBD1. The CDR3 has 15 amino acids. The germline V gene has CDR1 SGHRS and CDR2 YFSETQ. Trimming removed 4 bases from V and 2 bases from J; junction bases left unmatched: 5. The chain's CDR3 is CASSLRDRGTYEQYF. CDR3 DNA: TGCGCCAGCAGCCTCCGGGACAGGGGGACCTACGAGCAGTACTTC.

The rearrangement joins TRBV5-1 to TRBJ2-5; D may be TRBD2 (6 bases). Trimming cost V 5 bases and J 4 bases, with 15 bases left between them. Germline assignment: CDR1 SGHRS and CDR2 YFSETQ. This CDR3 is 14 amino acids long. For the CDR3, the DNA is TGCGCCAGCAGACGCTGGGGGGAAGGAGAGACCCAGTACTTC. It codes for CASRRWGEGETQYF.

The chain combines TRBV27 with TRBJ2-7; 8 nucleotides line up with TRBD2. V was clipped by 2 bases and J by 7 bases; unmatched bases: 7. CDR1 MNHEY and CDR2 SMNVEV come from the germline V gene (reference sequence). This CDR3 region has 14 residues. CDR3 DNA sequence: TGTGCCAGCAGTTTAGGAGCGGGAGAACTGGAGCAGTACTTC. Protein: CASSLGAGELEQYF.

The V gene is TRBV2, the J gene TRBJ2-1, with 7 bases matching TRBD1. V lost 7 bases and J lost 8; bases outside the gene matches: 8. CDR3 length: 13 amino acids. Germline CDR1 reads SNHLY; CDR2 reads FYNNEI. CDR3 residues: CASTWTGGYEQFF. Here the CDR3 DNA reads TGTGCCAGCACCTGGACAGGAGGATATGAGCAGTTCTTC.